Listed below are T cell receptor beta chains from one sample, sequenced in a study of CD8 T cells in ankylosing spondylitis. TCRdb re-derived calls from the 5' RACE reads in MiXCR, one entry per CDR3 protein. The table includes about 400,000 distinct CDR3 sequences, approximately 20% detected once. The sample was blood, either unsorted or a sorted T cell fraction (not recorded which). The receptor set was obtained from a male donor with ankylosing spondylitis or in good health (not recorded which). CDR3s include the opening cysteine and the closing phenylalanine or tryptophan. The D gene is left open where the match is weak. The size entry is marked missing in some rows and otherwise reads once, few, many or a size class.

CDR3aa: CASSVWTGGNEQFF; CDR3nt: TGTGCCAGCAGCGTATGGACAGGGGGGAATGAGCAGTTCTTC; abundance: few; d_gene: TRBD1; len: 14; v_gene: TRBV9; j_gene: TRBJ2-1
CDR3aa: CASSVDGTVNIQYF; CDR3nt: TGTGCCAGCAGCGTAGATGGGACAGTAAACATTCAGTACTTC; abundance: few; d_gene: TRBD1; len: 14; v_gene: TRBV9; j_gene: TRBJ2-4
CDR3aa: CASSPRGGSSYNEQFF; CDR3nt: TGTGCCAGCAGCCCCCGAGGGGGAAGCTCCTACAATGAGCAGTTCTTC; abundance: many; d_gene: .; len: 16; v_gene: TRBV7-9; j_gene: TRBJ2-1
CDR3aa: CASSQGSSGAETQYF; CDR3nt: TGTGCCAGCAGCCAGGGATCTAGCGGTGCAGAGACCCAGTACTTC; abundance: few; d_gene: TRBD2; len: 15; v_gene: TRBV3-1; j_gene: TRBJ2-5
CDR3aa: CATGSGQGTDTQYF; CDR3nt: TGTGCCACAGGCTCTGGACAGGGAACAGATACGCAGTATTTT; abundance: few; d_gene: TRBD1; len: 14; v_gene: TRBV10-3; j_gene: TRBJ2-3
CDR3aa: CASSDRGSYSNQPQHF; CDR3nt: TGTGCCAGCAGTGACAGGGGGTCGTATAGCAATCAGCCCCAGCATTTT; abundance: .; d_gene: TRBD1; len: 16; v_gene: TRBV6-1; j_gene: TRBJ1-5
CDR3aa: CASSLSVYLRNEQFF; CDR3nt: TGTGCCAGCAGTTTATCGGTCTACCTTAGGAATGAGCAGTTCTTC; abundance: few; d_gene: .; len: 15; v_gene: TRBV27; j_gene: TRBJ2-1
CDR3aa: CASSSPKQNNEQFF; CDR3nt: TGTGCCAGCAGCTCCCCCAAACAGAACAATGAGCAGTTCTTC; abundance: .; d_gene: .; len: 14; v_gene: TRBV7-8; j_gene: TRBJ2-1
CDR3aa: CASSPDRAGYEQYF; CDR3nt: TGTGCCAGCAGCCCGGATCGGGCCGGATACGAGCAGTACTTC; abundance: .; d_gene: .; len: 14; v_gene: TRBV7-9; j_gene: TRBJ2-7
CDR3aa: CASSGDRAGEQYF; CDR3nt: TGTGCCAGCAGCGGGGACAGGGCAGGCGAGCAGTACTTC; abundance: .; d_gene: TRBD1; len: 13; v_gene: TRBV7-9; j_gene: TRBJ2-7
CDR3aa: CASQGIASEQFF; CDR3nt: TGTGCCAGCCAAGGGATTGCCAGTGAGCAGTTCTTC; abundance: .; d_gene: .; len: 12; v_gene: TRBV7-9; j_gene: TRBJ2-1
CDR3aa: CTSRFERGGPRGYNEQFF; CDR3nt: TGCACCAGCAGGTTTGAGCGGGGGGGCCCAAGGGGATACAATGAGCAGTTCTTC; abundance: .; d_gene: .; len: 18; v_gene: TRBV1; j_gene: TRBJ2-1
CDR3aa: CASTARTGYNTGELFF; CDR3nt: TGTGCCAGCACTGCAAGGACAGGTTATAACACCGGGGAGCTGTTTTTT; abundance: few; d_gene: TRBD1; len: 16; v_gene: TRBV12-3/TRBV12-4; j_gene: TRBJ2-2
CDR3aa: CASSLGTSGGRGGDTQYF; CDR3nt: TGTGCCAGCAGCCTGGGGACTAGCGGGGGCCGGGGGGGAGATACGCAGTATTTT; abundance: few; d_gene: TRBD2; len: 18; v_gene: TRBV4-2; j_gene: TRBJ2-3
CDR3aa: CSVDRGMEQFF; CDR3nt: TGCAGCGTTGACAGGGGAATGGAGCAGTTCTTC; abundance: .; d_gene: .; len: 11; v_gene: TRBV29-1; j_gene: TRBJ2-1
CDR3aa: CASSLPGSTDTQYF; CDR3nt: TGTGCCAGCAGTTTACCAGGGAGCACAGATACGCAGTATTTT; abundance: many; d_gene: .; len: 14; v_gene: TRBV12-3/TRBV12-4; j_gene: TRBJ2-3
CDR3aa: CASSLRQRPPYEQYF; CDR3nt: TGTGCCAGCAGCCTCCGACAGAGACCCCCCTACGAGCAGTACTTC; abundance: few; d_gene: .; len: 15; v_gene: TRBV11-1; j_gene: TRBJ2-7
CDR3aa: CASSQEVVGSRSGEQFF; CDR3nt: TGTGCCAGCAGCCAAGAAGTCGTAGGGTCTAGATCCGGTGAGCAGTTCTTC; abundance: .; d_gene: .; len: 17; v_gene: TRBV4-2; j_gene: TRBJ2-1
CDR3aa: CASSLDRDNQPQHF; CDR3nt: TGTGCCAGCAGTCTCGACAGGGATAATCAGCCCCAGCATTTT; abundance: .; d_gene: TRBD1; len: 14; v_gene: TRBV27; j_gene: TRBJ1-5
CDR3aa: CASSLEGRGYNEQFF; CDR3nt: TGTGCCAGCAGCTTAGAGGGCAGGGGGTACAATGAGCAGTTCTTC; abundance: .; d_gene: TRBD1; len: 15; v_gene: TRBV7-8; j_gene: TRBJ2-1
CDR3aa: CASSSGQRETQYF; CDR3nt: TGTGCCAGCAGTTCGGGACAGCGGGAGACCCAGTACTTC; abundance: .; d_gene: TRBD1; len: 13; v_gene: TRBV12-3/TRBV12-4; j_gene: TRBJ2-5
CDR3aa: CASSSQTLSILNTGELFF; CDR3nt: TGTGCCAGCAGTTCACAGACGCTATCCATATTGAACACCGGGGAGCTGTTTTTT; abundance: .; d_gene: .; len: 18; v_gene: TRBV27; j_gene: TRBJ2-2
CDR3aa: CASRRTGYEQYF; CDR3nt: TGTGCCAGCAGGAGGACTGGTTACGAGCAGTACTTC; abundance: many; d_gene: .; len: 12; v_gene: TRBV12-3/TRBV12-4; j_gene: TRBJ2-7
CDR3aa: CSALGGSGTTGELFF; CDR3nt: TGCAGCGCCCTAGGGGGTAGCGGGACCACCGGGGAGCTGTTTTTT; abundance: few; d_gene: TRBD2; len: 15; v_gene: TRBV29-1; j_gene: TRBJ2-2
CDR3aa: CATMDSNEQFF; CDR3nt: TGTGCCACCATGGACAGCAATGAGCAGTTCTTC; abundance: .; d_gene: .; len: 11; v_gene: TRBV15; j_gene: TRBJ2-1
CDR3aa: CSVEGVAGTAYEQYF; CDR3nt: TGCAGCGTTGAAGGGGTTGCCGGGACGGCCTACGAGCAGTACTTC; abundance: .; d_gene: .; len: 15; v_gene: TRBV29-1; j_gene: TRBJ2-7
CDR3aa: CASSDGQGHTDTQYF; CDR3nt: TGTGCCAGCAGTGATGGACAGGGCCACACAGATACGCAGTATTTT; abundance: .; d_gene: TRBD1; len: 15; v_gene: TRBV6-4; j_gene: TRBJ2-3
CDR3aa: CASSQDQGANTEAFF; CDR3nt: TGCGCCAGCAGCCAAGATCAGGGGGCGAACACTGAAGCTTTCTTT; abundance: .; d_gene: TRBD1; len: 15; v_gene: TRBV4-1; j_gene: TRBJ1-1
CDR3aa: CASSGRDRVDDTQYF; CDR3nt: TGTGCCAGCAGTGGCCGGGACAGAGTCGACGATACGCAGTATTTT; abundance: .; d_gene: TRBD1; len: 15; v_gene: TRBV6-1; j_gene: TRBJ2-3
CDR3aa: CSATETYEQYF; CDR3nt: TGCAGCGCAACAGAAACCTACGAGCAGTACTTC; abundance: .; d_gene: .; len: 11; v_gene: TRBV29-1; j_gene: TRBJ2-7
CDR3aa: CASSLGAGEGDEQFF; CDR3nt: TGTGCTAGCAGTTTAGGGGCGGGGGAAGGCGATGAGCAGTTCTTC; abundance: .; d_gene: TRBD2; len: 15; v_gene: TRBV7-7; j_gene: TRBJ2-1
CDR3aa: CASSLAGRSTDTQYF; CDR3nt: TGTGCCAGCAGTTTAGCGGGCAGGAGCACAGATACGCAGTATTTT; abundance: few; d_gene: .; len: 15; v_gene: TRBV12-3/TRBV12-4; j_gene: TRBJ2-3
CDR3aa: CASLIFRDRGNNEQFF; CDR3nt: TGTGCCAGCCTTATCTTCCGGGACAGGGGGAACAATGAGCAGTTCTTC; abundance: .; d_gene: TRBD1; len: 16; v_gene: TRBV2; j_gene: TRBJ2-1
CDR3aa: CASSLQPTREEQYF; CDR3nt: TGTGCCAGCAGTTTACAGCCGACCAGGGAAGAGCAGTACTTC; abundance: .; d_gene: .; len: 14; v_gene: TRBV12-3/TRBV12-4; j_gene: TRBJ2-7
CDR3aa: CASSYRGAVYGYTF; CDR3nt: TGTGCCAGCAGTTACAGGGGGGCCGTCTATGGCTACACCTTC; abundance: .; d_gene: TRBD1; len: 14; v_gene: TRBV12-3/TRBV12-4; j_gene: TRBJ1-2
CDR3aa: CSARDLEGSSYNEQFF; CDR3nt: TGCAGTGCTAGAGATCTCGAGGGCAGCTCCTACAATGAGCAGTTCTTC; abundance: many; d_gene: .; len: 16; v_gene: TRBV20-1; j_gene: TRBJ2-1
CDR3aa: CSARGEGLTPEQFF; CDR3nt: TGCAGTGCTAGAGGGGAGGGACTGACACCTGAGCAGTTCTTC; abundance: .; d_gene: TRBD2; len: 14; v_gene: TRBV20-1; j_gene: TRBJ2-1
CDR3aa: CASSQAPLDRDEQYF; CDR3nt: TGCGCCAGCAGCCAAGCCCCTTTGGACAGGGACGAGCAGTACTTC; abundance: .; d_gene: TRBD1; len: 15; v_gene: TRBV4-1; j_gene: TRBJ2-7
CDR3aa: CASSSAGSPGNEQFF; CDR3nt: TGTGCCAGCAGTTCCGCAGGATCTCCCGGCAATGAGCAGTTCTTC; abundance: .; d_gene: .; len: 15; v_gene: TRBV7-9; j_gene: TRBJ2-1
CDR3aa: CSVVVGPEQYF; CDR3nt: TGCAGCGTTGTCGTGGGACCCGAGCAGTACTTC; abundance: few; d_gene: .; len: 11; v_gene: TRBV29-1; j_gene: TRBJ2-7
CDR3aa: CASSTSGANTGELFF; CDR3nt: TGTGCCAGCAGCACTAGCGGGGCGAACACCGGGGAGCTGTTTTTT; abundance: few; d_gene: TRBD2; len: 15; v_gene: TRBV12-3/TRBV12-4; j_gene: TRBJ2-2
CDR3aa: CASSQDSDGPYEQYF; CDR3nt: TGTGCCAGCAGCCAAGATTCGGACGGACCCTACGAGCAGTACTTC; abundance: few; d_gene: .; len: 15; v_gene: TRBV3-1; j_gene: TRBJ2-7
CDR3aa: CATSGTGNLNEQFF; CDR3nt: TGTGCCACCAGTGGGACAGGGAACCTCAATGAGCAGTTCTTC; abundance: few; d_gene: TRBD1; len: 14; v_gene: TRBV24-1; j_gene: TRBJ2-1
CDR3aa: CASSLDWGSSEAFF; CDR3nt: TGTGCCAGCAGCTTAGATTGGGGTAGCTCTGAAGCTTTCTTT; abundance: .; d_gene: .; len: 14; v_gene: TRBV7-9; j_gene: TRBJ1-1
CDR3aa: CASTPASGEYNEQFF; CDR3nt: TGTGCCAGCACCCCCGCTAGCGGGGAATACAATGAGCAGTTCTTC; abundance: .; d_gene: TRBD2; len: 15; v_gene: TRBV4-2; j_gene: TRBJ2-1
CDR3aa: CASSQVYVGNTEAFF; CDR3nt: TGCGCCAGCAGCCAGGTGTATGTGGGGAACACTGAAGCTTTCTTT; abundance: few; d_gene: .; len: 15; v_gene: TRBV4-1; j_gene: TRBJ1-1